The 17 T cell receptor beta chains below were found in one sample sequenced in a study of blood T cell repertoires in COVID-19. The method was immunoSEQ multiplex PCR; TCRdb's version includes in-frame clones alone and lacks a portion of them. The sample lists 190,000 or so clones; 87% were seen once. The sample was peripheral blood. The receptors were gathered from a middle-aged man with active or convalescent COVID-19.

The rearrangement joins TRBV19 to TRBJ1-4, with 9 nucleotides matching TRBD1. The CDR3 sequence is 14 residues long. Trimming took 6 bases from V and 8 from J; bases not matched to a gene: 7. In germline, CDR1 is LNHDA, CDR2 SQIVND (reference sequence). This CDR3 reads CASRAQTGGEKLFF. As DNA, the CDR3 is TGTGCCAGTAGGGCGCAAACAGGGGGCGAAAAACTGTTTTTT.

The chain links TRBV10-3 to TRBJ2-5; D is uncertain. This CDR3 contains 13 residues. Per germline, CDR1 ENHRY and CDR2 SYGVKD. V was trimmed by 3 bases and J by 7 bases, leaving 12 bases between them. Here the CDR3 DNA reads TGTGCCATCAGTGATATCAGTTCGGGGACCCAGTACTTC. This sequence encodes CAISDISSGTQYF.

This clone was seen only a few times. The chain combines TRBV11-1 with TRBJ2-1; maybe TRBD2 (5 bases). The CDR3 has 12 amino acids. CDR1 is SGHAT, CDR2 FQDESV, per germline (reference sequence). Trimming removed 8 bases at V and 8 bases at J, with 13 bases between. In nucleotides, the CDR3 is TGTGCCAGCGGCCCGGGGTGGGATGAGCAGTTCTTC. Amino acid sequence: CASGPGWDEQFF.

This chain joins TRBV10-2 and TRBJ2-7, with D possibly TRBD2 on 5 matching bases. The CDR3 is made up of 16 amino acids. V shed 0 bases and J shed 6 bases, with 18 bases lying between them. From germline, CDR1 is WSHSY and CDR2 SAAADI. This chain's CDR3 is CASSESGIPLHPEQYF. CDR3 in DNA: TGCGCCAGCAGTGAGTCCGGGATACCGTTGCACCCCGAGCAGTACTTC.

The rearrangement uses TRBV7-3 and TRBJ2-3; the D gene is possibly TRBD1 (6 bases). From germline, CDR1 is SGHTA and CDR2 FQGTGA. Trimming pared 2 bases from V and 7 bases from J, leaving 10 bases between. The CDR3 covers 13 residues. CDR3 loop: CASSLGTGNTQYF. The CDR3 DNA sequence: TGTGCCAGCAGCTTAGGTACAGGGAATACGCAGTATTTT. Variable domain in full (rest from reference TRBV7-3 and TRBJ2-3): GAGVSQTPSNKVTEKGKYVELRCDPISGHTALYWYRQSLGQGPEFLIYFQGTGAADDSGLPNDRFFAVRPEGSVSTLKIQRTERGDSAVYLCASSLGTGNTQYFGPGTRLTVL.

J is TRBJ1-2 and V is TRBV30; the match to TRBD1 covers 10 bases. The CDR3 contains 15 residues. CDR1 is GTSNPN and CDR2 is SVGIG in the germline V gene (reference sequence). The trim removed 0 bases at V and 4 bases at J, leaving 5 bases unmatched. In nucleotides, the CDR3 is TGTGCCTGGAGTGTACAGGGGGACAGGGGCTATGGCTACACCTTC. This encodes CAWSVQGDRGYGYTF.

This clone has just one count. Written as DNA, the CDR3 is TGCAGCGCTAGGGGGACAGGGACGAACACTGAAGCTTTCTTT. It translates to CSARGTGTNTEAFF. V gene TRBV29-1 combines with J gene TRBJ1-1; 9 nucleotides line up with TRBD1. V was pared by 7 bases and J by 1 base, with 7 bases of the junction left unmatched. Looked up from germline, CDR1 is SQVTM and CDR2 is ANQGSEA. This CDR3 comprises 14 residues.

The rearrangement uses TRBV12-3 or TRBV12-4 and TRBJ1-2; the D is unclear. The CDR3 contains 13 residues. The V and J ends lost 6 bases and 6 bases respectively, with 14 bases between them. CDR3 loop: CASSEGFRDGYTF. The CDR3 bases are TGTGCCAGCAGCGAGGGTTTCCGAGATGGCTACACCTTC.

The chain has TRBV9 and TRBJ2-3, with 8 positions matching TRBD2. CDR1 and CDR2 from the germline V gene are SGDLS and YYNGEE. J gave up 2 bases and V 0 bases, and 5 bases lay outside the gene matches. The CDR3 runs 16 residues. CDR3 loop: CASSVVGGGLTDTQYF. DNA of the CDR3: TGTGCCAGCAGCGTAGTTGGCGGGGGGCTCACAGATACGCAGTATTTT.

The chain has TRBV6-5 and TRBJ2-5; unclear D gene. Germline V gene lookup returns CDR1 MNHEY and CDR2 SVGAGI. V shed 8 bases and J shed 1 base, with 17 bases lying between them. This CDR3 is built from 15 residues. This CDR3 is CASASSGSTQETQYF. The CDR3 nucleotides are TGTGCCAGCGCCTCCTCCGGGTCAACCCAAGAGACCCAGTACTTC.

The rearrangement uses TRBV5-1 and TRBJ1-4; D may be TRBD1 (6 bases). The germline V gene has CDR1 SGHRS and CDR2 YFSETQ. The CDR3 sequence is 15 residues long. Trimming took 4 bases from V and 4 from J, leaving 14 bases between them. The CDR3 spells CASSADRPYNEKLFF. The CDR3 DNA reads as TGCGCCAGCAGCGCGGACAGACCCTATAATGAAAAACTGTTTTTT.

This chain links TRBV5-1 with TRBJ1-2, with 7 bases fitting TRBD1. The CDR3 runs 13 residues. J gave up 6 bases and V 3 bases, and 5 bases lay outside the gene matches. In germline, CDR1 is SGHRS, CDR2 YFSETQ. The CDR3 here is CASSSETGNGYTF. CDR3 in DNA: TGCGCCAGCAGCTCCGAGACAGGGAATGGCTACACCTTC.

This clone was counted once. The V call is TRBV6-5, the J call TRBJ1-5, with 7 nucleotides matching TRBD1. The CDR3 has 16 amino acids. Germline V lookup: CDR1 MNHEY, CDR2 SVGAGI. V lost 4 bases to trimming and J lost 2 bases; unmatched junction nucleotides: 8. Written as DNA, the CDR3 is TGTGCCAGCAGTTCCTCAGGGGGATTCGGCAATCAGCCCCAGCATTTT. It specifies CASSSSGGFGNQPQHF.

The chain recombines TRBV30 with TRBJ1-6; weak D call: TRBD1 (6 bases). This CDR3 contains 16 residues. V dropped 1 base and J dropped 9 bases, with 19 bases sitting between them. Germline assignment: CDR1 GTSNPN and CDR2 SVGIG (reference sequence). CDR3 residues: CAWSAPLGGRVSPLHF. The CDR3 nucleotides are TGTGCCTGGAGTGCCCCCTTGGGGGGGCGGGTTTCACCCCTCCACTTT.

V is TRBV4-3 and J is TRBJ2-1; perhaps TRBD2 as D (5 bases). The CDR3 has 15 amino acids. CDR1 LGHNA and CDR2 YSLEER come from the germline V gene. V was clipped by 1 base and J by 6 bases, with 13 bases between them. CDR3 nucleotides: TGCGCCAGCAGCCAAGGGGAGACTCGAGTCAATGAGCAGTTCTTC. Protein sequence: CASSQGETRVNEQFF.

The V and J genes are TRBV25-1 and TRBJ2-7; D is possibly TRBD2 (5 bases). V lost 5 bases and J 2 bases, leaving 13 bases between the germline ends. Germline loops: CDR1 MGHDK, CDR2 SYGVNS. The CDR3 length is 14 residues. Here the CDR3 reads CASSPRVAAYEQYF. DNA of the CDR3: TGTGCCAGCAGTCCGAGGGTGGCAGCCTACGAGCAGTACTTC.

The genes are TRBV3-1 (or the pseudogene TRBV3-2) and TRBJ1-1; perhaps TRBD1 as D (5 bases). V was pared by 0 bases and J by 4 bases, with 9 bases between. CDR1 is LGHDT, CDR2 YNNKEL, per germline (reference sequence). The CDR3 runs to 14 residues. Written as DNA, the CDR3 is TGTGCCAGCAGCCAAGATCCGGGGGGCACTGAAGCTTTCTTT. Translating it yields CASSQDPGGTEAFF.